Below are 20 T cell receptor beta chains sequenced from a single sample in a study of technical replicates of blood from a handful of donors. Data came from immunoSEQ multiplex PCR; TCRdb stores just in-frame clones and leaves some out. This table holds around 69,000 clones, roughly 97% found once. The sample taken for sequencing was T cells isolated from PBMCs. The receptor source for this set is a human donor in good health.

The rearrangement uses TRBV6-5 and TRBJ1-1, with D possibly being TRBD1 (6 bases). Germline lookup yields CDR1 MNHEY and CDR2 SVGAGI. The ends were cut back, 2 bases at V and 5 bases at J, with 12 bases in the middle. This CDR3 is 14 amino acids long. The CDR3 DNA reads TGTGCCAGCAGTTACCTAGGGGGGGGGACTGAAGCTTTCTTT. This sequence encodes CASSYLGGGTEAFF.

The chain has TRBV18 and TRBJ1-1; D may be TRBD1 (6 bases). Trimming shortened V by 6 bases and J by 0 bases, and 11 bases separated the two germline ends. Germline values: CDR1 KGHSH, CDR2 LQKENI. CDR3 length: 14 residues. CDR3 protein: CASSLGHLNTEAFF. The DNA of the CDR3 is TGTGCCAGCTCTCTGGGACACCTGAACACTGAAGCTTTCTTT.

The rearrangement uses TRBV14 and TRBJ2-7; no firm D call. This CDR3 region has 17 residues. Germline CDR1 reads SGHDN; CDR2 reads FVKESK. V was clipped by 3 bases and J by 2 bases, with 20 bases between them. CDR3 amino acids: CASSHGVLNRKAYEQYF. The DNA of the CDR3 is TGTGCCAGCAGCCACGGTGTATTGAACAGAAAAGCCTACGAGCAGTACTTC. The full variable domain, rest sourced from reference TRBV14 and TRBJ2-7, is EAGVTQFPSHSVIEKGQTVTLRCDPISGHDNLYWYRRVMGKEIKFLLHFVKESKQDESGMPNNRFLAERTGGTYSTLKVQPAELEDSGVYFCASSHGVLNRKAYEQYFGPGTRLTVT.

The V call is TRBV28, the J call TRBJ1-5; unclear D gene. The CDR3 spans 15 residues. The V gene lost 6 bases and the J gene lost 0 bases, with 12 bases spanning the gap. Germline V gene lookup returns CDR1 MDHEN and CDR2 SYDVKM. The CDR3 sequence is CASSPSQASNQPQHF. The CDR3, as DNA: TGTGCCAGCAGCCCTTCGCAGGCTAGCAATCAGCCCCAGCATTTT.

The rearrangement uses TRBV14 and TRBJ2-2, with D perhaps matching TRBD1 (6 bases). Trimming stripped 3 bases from V and 7 bases from J, with 12 bases between. The germline CDR1 and CDR2 sequences are SGHDN and FVKESK. This CDR3 region has 14 residues. Here the CDR3 reads CASSHFRGRGELFF. DNA of the CDR3: TGTGCCAGCAGCCATTTCAGGGGCCGCGGGGAGCTGTTTTTT. The whole variable domain, filled in from reference TRBV14 and TRBJ2-2, reads EAGVTQFPSHSVIEKGQTVTLRCDPISGHDNLYWYRRVMGKEIKFLLHFVKESKQDESGMPNNRFLAERTGGTYSTLKVQPAELEDSGVYFCASSHFRGRGELFFGEGSRLTVL.

The chain joins TRBV28 to TRBJ1-1; 7 bases align to TRBD1. Unmatched junction bases numbered 12, after V lost 7 bases and J lost 4 bases. The CDR3 spans 15 residues. Germline CDR1 is MDHEN and CDR2 is SYDVKM. CDR3 sequence reads: CASNRPTGFGTEAFF. The CDR3, as DNA: TGTGCCAGCAACCGCCCGACAGGGTTCGGCACTGAAGCTTTCTTT.

CDR3 nucleotides: TGCGCCAGCAGCTTGGGCAGGAACTATGGCTACACCTTC. This sequence encodes CASSLGRNYGYTF. The chain couples TRBV5-1 to TRBJ1-2, with D uncertain. The V end was cut by 0 bases, the J end by 2 bases, with 5 bases between. From germline, CDR1 is SGHRS and CDR2 YFSETQ. The CDR3 loop spans 13 amino acids.

The J gene is TRBJ2-3, the V gene TRBV27; 9 positions match TRBD2. The ends lost 3 bases at V and 5 bases at J; junction bases unmatched: 9. Germline V gene sequence: CDR1 MNHEY, CDR2 SMNVEV (reference sequence). The CDR3 length is 16 residues. This chain's CDR3 is CASSFWSGGPGDTQYF. CDR3 nucleotides: TGTGCCAGCAGTTTTTGGAGCGGGGGGCCAGGAGATACGCAGTATTTT.

The chain has TRBV27 and TRBJ2-7; a possible D gene is TRBD2 (5 bases). V shed 5 bases and J shed 0 bases, with 20 bases lying between them. There are 17 residues in the CDR3. Germline loops: CDR1 MNHEY, CDR2 SMNVEV (reference sequence). The CDR3 DNA follows: TGTGCCAGCAGTATACCCCCTGGTCGGGGAAACTCCTACGAGCAGTACTTC. Residues: CASSIPPGRGNSYEQYF.

The CDR3 here is CASSLLPGTGAVHQPQHF. As DNA, the CDR3 is TGTGCCAGCAGTTTGCTTCCCGGGACAGGGGCGGTTCATCAGCCCCAGCATTTT. V and J are TRBV27 and TRBJ1-5; TRBD1 aligns across 10 bases. CDR1 and CDR2 (germline): MNHEY, SMNVEV (reference sequence). This CDR3 is 18 amino acids long. J lost 5 bases, V lost 3 bases, and 13 bases had no gene match.

The CDR3 DNA reads TGTGCCAGCAGCCCACTAGCGGGAGCCATCAACTACAATGAGCAGTTCTTC. Its translation is CASSPLAGAINYNEQFF. The rearrangement uses TRBV28 and TRBJ2-1; TRBD2 matches 11 bases. With 6 bases clipped from V and 3 bases from J, the junction kept 10 bases outside the gene matches. The CDR3 totals 17 residues. Germline V gene lookup returns CDR1 MDHEN and CDR2 SYDVKM.

The rearrangement joins TRBV27 to TRBJ1-4; TRBD1 matches at 8 bases. Germline CDR1 and CDR2: MNHEY and SMNVEV (reference sequence). Trimming cost V 10 bases and J 7 bases; bases outside gene matches: 17. The CDR3 is 16 amino acids. The DNA of the CDR3 is TGTGCCACAAGGAGAGACCCAGGGGGCGTGGGTGAAAAACTGTTTTTT. Its translation is CATRRDPGGVGEKLFF.

V usage is TRBV19 and J usage is TRBJ2-6, with a weak D call TRBD2 (5 bases). With 7 bases removed from V and 0 bases from J, the gap between germline ends came to 16 bases. Germline lookup yields CDR1 LNHDA and CDR2 SQIVND (reference sequence). CDR3 length: 17 residues. The CDR3 region has the DNA TGTGCCAGTATACCAGAGGGTTTGGGCTCTGGGGCCAACGTCCTGACTTTC. Its protein is CASIPEGLGSGANVLTF. The whole variable domain, filled in from reference TRBV19 and TRBJ2-6, reads DGGITQSPKYLFRKEGQNVTLSCEQNLNHDAMYWYRQDPGQGLRLIYYSQIVNDFQKGDIAEGYSVSREKKESFPLTVTSAQKNPTAFYLCASIPEGLGSGANVLTFGAGSRLTVL.

This chain links TRBV18 with TRBJ2-7, with D possibly matching TRBD2 (5 bases). This CDR3 contains 12 residues. Deletions cut 0 bases from V and 9 bases from J, with 9 bases between. CDR1 and CDR2 from the germline V gene are KGHSH and LQKENI. The CDR3 is CASSPPSGLQYF. Here the CDR3 DNA reads TGTGCCAGCTCACCACCCTCGGGATTGCAGTACTTC.

The J gene is TRBJ2-3, the V gene TRBV9; perhaps TRBD1 as D (5 bases). This CDR3 is 15 amino acids long. Trimming left V 0 bases short and J 2 bases short, with 10 bases between. CDR1 is SGDLS, CDR2 YYNGEE, per germline. CDR3 protein: CASSVAGHPTDTQYF. CDR3 in DNA: TGTGCCAGCAGCGTAGCTGGACACCCCACAGATACGCAGTATTTT.

V is TRBV19 and J is TRBJ2-5, with D tentatively TRBD2 (5 bases). V lost 10 bases to trimming and J lost 2 bases, with 8 bases between them. The CDR3 is 11 amino acids. Germline lookup yields CDR1 LNHDA and CDR2 SQIVND (reference sequence). The CDR3 nucleotides read TGTGCCACCGGGGATCAAGAGACCCAGTACTTC. Its translation: CATGDQETQYF.

The chain couples TRBV28 to TRBJ1-5; 8 bases align to TRBD1. This CDR3 region has 16 residues. Germline lookup yields CDR1 MDHEN and CDR2 SYDVKM. V was clipped by 6 bases and J by 3 bases; unmatched bases: 10. The DNA of the CDR3 is TGTGCCAGCAGAGTCGGACAGGGAGGCCCCAATCAGCCCCAGCATTTT. It is translated as CASRVGQGGPNQPQHF.

This chain connects TRBV27 to TRBJ2-1, with 9 bases fitting TRBD1. The V and J ends lost 6 bases and 13 bases, in that order; junction bases with no gene match: 4. The CDR3 contains 11 residues. Germline assignment: CDR1 MNHEY and CDR2 SMNVEV (reference sequence). CDR3 sequence (DNA): TGTGCCAGCAGGGGGGGACAGGGTCAGTTCTTC. Its protein is CASRGGQGQFF.

The chain joins TRBV4-1 to TRBJ2-3; D not certain. Germline V CDR1 and CDR2: MGHRA, YSYEKL. The CDR3 has 14 amino acids. V lost 6 bases to trimming and J lost 2 bases, with 12 bases between them. The CDR3 reads CASSPTEYTDTQYF. The CDR3 coding sequence is TGCGCCAGCAGTCCTACCGAATACACAGATACGCAGTATTTT.

This chain links TRBV9 with TRBJ2-2, with 7 nucleotides matching TRBD2. With V trimmed by 0 bases and J by 2 bases, 4 bases remained unmatched. This CDR3 contains 16 residues. Germline values: CDR1 SGDLS, CDR2 YYNGEE. In DNA, the CDR3 is TGTGCCAGCAGCGTAGTCGCTAGCGGTAACACCGGGGAGCTGTTTTTT. The encoded protein is CASSVVASGNTGELFF.